This T cell receptor beta chain was profiled in a study of monozygotic twins with inflammatory bowel disease. About this clonotype itself: Its antigen remains unknown.

Germline V gives CDR1 LGHNA, CDR2 YSLEER. CDR3 size: 16 residues. Added by template switching were UMIs that each held a 6-nucleotide sample barcode. TCRdb reworked the 5' RACE reads into one entry per CDR3 protein, no DNA. The listing contains roughly 160,000 distinct CDR3 sequences. Findings of the study overall: Twin pairs that were concordant did not differ from discordant pairs in repertoire similarity, possibly from limited power.

Blood was drawn at under 3 ml per donor. The origin of this receptor is a human donor with ulcerative colitis or Crohn's disease, or a healthy co-twin of an affected twin (not recorded which). Sequencing input: blood. J is TRBJ2-7 and V is TRBV4-3; TCRdb proposes TRBD1, but this gene call is untestable without DNA. CDR3 amino acids: CASSLGQGGLTYEQYF.